The 14 T cell receptor beta chains below come from one sample, sequenced in a study of T cell clusters in autoimmune cytopenias. One tube held mixed TRB-A and TRB-B primer pools for touch-down PCR. TCRdb re-called the multiplex PCR reads and catalogs CDR3 proteins one per entry, DNA excluded. The sample data list 5,700 or so distinct CDR3 sequences. Some 34,000 genome equivalents of blood DNA were amplified for TRB. This sample also belongs to another study, concerning T cell repertoires in aging, cancer and after chemotherapy.

The specimen sequenced was peripheral blood. The receptors were gathered from a human donor in good health.

This chain links TRBV4-2 with TRBJ2-7. Germline V gives CDR1 LGHNA, CDR2 YNFKEQ. The length of the CDR3 is 15 residues. CDR3 in amino acids: CASSQGPDATYEQYF.

The chain combines TRBV19 with TRBJ2-4; TCRdb proposes TRBD1, but this gene call is untestable without DNA. The CDR3 has 17 residues. Germline CDR1 LNHDA, CDR2 SQIVND (reference sequence). This CDR3 reads CASSIDSGTGGGNIQYF. The full variable domain, with the rest looked up from reference TRBV19 and TRBJ2-4, is DGGITQSPKYLFRKEGQNVTLSCEQNLNHDAMYWYRQDPGQGLRLIYYSQIVNDFQKGDIAEGYSVSREKKESFPLTVTSAQKNPTAFYLCASSIDSGTGGGNIQYFGAGTRLSVL.

This chain uses TRBV6-5 with TRBJ2-2. The CDR3 totals 16 residues. Looked up from germline, CDR1 is MNHEY and CDR2 is SVGAGI. This CDR3 reads CASSPTRPPNTGELFF.

This chain joins TRBV12-3 or TRBV12-4 and TRBJ2-1; the D call of TRBD2 rests on TCRdb alone, since no DNA is present to check it. CDR3 length: 17 residues. The chain's CDR3 is CASSFRILAGLRNEQFF.

The rearrangement joins TRBV5-1 to TRBJ1-4; the D call from TCRdb, TRBD1, cannot be confirmed without DNA. This CDR3 is 16 amino acids long. Germline CDR1 reads SGHRS; CDR2 reads YFSETQ. CDR3 sequence reads: CASSLEQGASNEKLFF.

V gene TRBV6-2 or TRBV6-3 combines with J gene TRBJ2-7; the TCRdb D gene call, TRBD2, has no DNA to confirm it. The CDR3 sequence is 16 residues long. The germline gives CDR1 MNHEY, CDR2 SVGEGT. CDR3 sequence: CAISRRTGRLSSEQYF.

Measured by frequency, this clonotype is medium-sized. CDR3 sequence: CASSQRFQPQHF. The chain recombines TRBV19 with TRBJ1-5. Germline loops: CDR1 LNHDA, CDR2 SQIVND (reference sequence). The CDR3 is made up of 12 amino acids.

By frequency, this clonotype registers medium-sized. This chain uses TRBV29-1 with TRBJ2-3; no DNA is available, so the TRBD1 call from TCRdb remains unchecked. The CDR3 is 15 residues long. CDR1 and CDR2 from the germline V gene are SQVTM and ANQGSEA. CDR3 sequence reads: CSVEGTGAFINTQYF.

The chain uses TRBV4-2 and TRBJ2-5. CDR1 is LGHNA, CDR2 YNFKEQ, per germline. The CDR3 runs to 15 residues. CDR3 sequence: CASSQGRQSQETQYF.

The J gene is TRBJ1-4, the V gene TRBV10-3; the D call from TCRdb, TRBD1, cannot be confirmed without DNA. Per germline, CDR1 ENHRY and CDR2 SYGVKD. The CDR3 extends over 13 amino acids. CDR3 in amino acids: CATRPGPNEKLFF.

V is TRBV7-2 and J is TRBJ1-2. The length of the CDR3 is 15 residues. CDR1 is SGHTA, CDR2 FQGNSA, per germline. The CDR3 region is CASSLETARNYGYTF.

This clonotype is labeled medium-sized based on frequency. This chain's CDR3 is CAWDRGGDTEAFF. This chain links TRBV30 with TRBJ1-1; the D call of TRBD1 rests on TCRdb alone, since no DNA is present to check it. Germline values: CDR1 GTSNPN, CDR2 SVGIG (reference sequence). The CDR3 is 13 residues long.

This chain uses TRBV5-1 with TRBJ2-3; no DNA is available, so the TRBD2 call from TCRdb remains unchecked. The germline CDR1 and CDR2 sequences are SGHRS and YFSETQ. The CDR3 sequence is 17 residues long. The CDR3 protein is CASSLASISGGTDTQYF.

Judged by frequency, this clonotype is medium-sized. V usage is TRBV19 and J usage is TRBJ1-5. The germline V gene has CDR1 LNHDA and CDR2 SQIVND (reference sequence). CDR3 length equals 15 residues. The CDR3 sequence: CASRLPGVSNQPQHF.